Listed below are T cell receptor beta chains from one sample, sequenced in a study of T cells in localized non-small cell lung cancer. The assay was immunoSEQ multiplex PCR, and TCRdb's table has in-frame clones only and misses some. This sample has 70,000 to 95,000 clones, with approximately 91% found just once. The sample here was PBMCs, taken before any cancer treatment. The receptors were sampled from a woman aged 35-75 years with stage II squamous cell lung carcinoma. Both conserved end residues are part of each CDR3. Fields, in order: J gene, D gene, clone size, V gene, CDR3 DNA, CDR3 protein. A D gene is named only where the DNA matches it firmly. Expanded clones are given a class, and other clones once, few, many or no size at all.

J: TRBJ2-1
D: TRBD2
size: NA
V: TRBV19
DNA: TGTGCCAGTAGCCATGGGGGGGAGAATGAGCAGTTCTTC
CDR3: CASSHGGENEQFF

J: TRBJ1-1
D: NA
size: once
V: TRBV4-1
DNA: TGCGCCAGCCGGGAGACACCCGCACTGGGTGAAGCTTTCTTT
CDR3: CASRETPALGEAFF

J: TRBJ2-5
D: TRBD1
size: NA
V: TRBV18
DNA: TGTGCCAGCTCACTTTCGTTAGGGACAGGGAATCAAGAGACCCAGTACTTC
CDR3: CASSLSLGTGNQETQYF

J: TRBJ2-1
D: TRBD2
size: NA
V: TRBV27
DNA: TGTGCCAGCAGTTGGGCTAGCGGGGGAGGGAGTTACAATGAGCAGTTCTTC
CDR3: CASSWASGGGSYNEQFF

J: TRBJ2-2
D: NA
size: once
V: TRBV6-4
DNA: TGTGCCAGCAGCTGGGGACCTAACACCGGGGAGCTGTTTTTT
CDR3: CASSWGPNTGELFF

J: TRBJ2-7
D: NA
size: NA
V: TRBV28
DNA: TGTGCCAGCAGCTTTGGGGGGGCAGGTCAGTACTTC
CDR3: CASSFGGAGQYF

J: TRBJ2-7
D: TRBD2
size: NA
V: TRBV6-5
DNA: TGTGCCAGCAGTTTGAGCGGGGGATTACTAGGTTACGAGCAGTACTTC
CDR3: CASSLSGGLLGYEQYF

J: TRBJ1-5
D: NA
size: NA
V: TRBV19
DNA: TGTGCCAGTGGACCTCGGGGCAATCAGCCCCAGCATTTT
CDR3: CASGPRGNQPQHF

J: TRBJ1-2
D: NA
size: NA
V: TRBV4-2
DNA: TGTGCCAGCAGCCAAGGAGCTCTGGACAGAGACTATGGCTACACCTTC
CDR3: CASSQGALDRDYGYTF

J: TRBJ2-5
D: NA
size: NA
V: TRBV5-1
DNA: TGCGCCAGCAGCTGGAAGCAAGAGACCCAGTACTTC
CDR3: CASSWKQETQYF

J: TRBJ2-1
D: TRBD2
size: NA
V: TRBV6-4
DNA: TGTGCCAGCAGTGCGGTAGCGGGGGGGGCCTACAATGAGCAGTTCTTC
CDR3: CASSAVAGGAYNEQFF

J: TRBJ2-5
D: NA
size: NA
V: TRBV19
DNA: TGTGCCAGTAGCGTAGGGCCCCAAGAGACCCAGTACTTC
CDR3: CASSVGPQETQYF

J: TRBJ1-1
D: TRBD1
size: NA
V: TRBV5-6
DNA: TGTGCCAGCAGCTCCTACAGGGGGCGACACACTGAAGCTTTCTTT
CDR3: CASSSYRGRHTEAFF

J: TRBJ1-5
D: NA
size: NA
V: TRBV19
DNA: TGTGCCAGTAGAGGATCGACCGGCAATCAGCCCCAGCATTTT
CDR3: CASRGSTGNQPQHF

J: TRBJ2-1
D: TRBD2
size: NA
V: TRBV29-1
DNA: TGCAGCGTTGAGGGAAGCGGGAGGGCCTACAATGAGCAGTTCTTC
CDR3: CSVEGSGRAYNEQFF

J: TRBJ1-2
D: NA
size: NA
V: TRBV27
DNA: TGTGCCAGCAGTATAGGGGGAGGTAGTATCTATGGCTACACCTTC
CDR3: CASSIGGGSIYGYTF

J: TRBJ2-1
D: NA
size: NA
V: TRBV6-1
DNA: TGTGCCAGCAGTGAAGCAAGGTATGAGCAGTTCTTC
CDR3: CASSEARYEQFF

J: TRBJ1-1
D: TRBD1
size: NA
V: TRBV7-6
DNA: TGTGCCAGCAGCTCCCCACAGGGGATGAACACTGAAGCTTTCTTT
CDR3: CASSSPQGMNTEAFF